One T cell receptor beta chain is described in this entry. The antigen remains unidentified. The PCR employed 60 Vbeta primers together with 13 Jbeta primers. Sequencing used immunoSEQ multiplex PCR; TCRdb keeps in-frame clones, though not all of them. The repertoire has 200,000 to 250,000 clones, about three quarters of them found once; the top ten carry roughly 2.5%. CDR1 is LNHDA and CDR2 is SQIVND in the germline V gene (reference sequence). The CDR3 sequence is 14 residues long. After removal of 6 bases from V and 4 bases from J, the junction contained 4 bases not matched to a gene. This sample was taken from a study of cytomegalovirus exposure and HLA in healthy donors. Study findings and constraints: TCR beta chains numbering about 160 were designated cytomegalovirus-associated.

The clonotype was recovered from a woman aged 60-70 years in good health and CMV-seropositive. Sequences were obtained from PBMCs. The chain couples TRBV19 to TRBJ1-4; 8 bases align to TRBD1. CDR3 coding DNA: TGTGCCAGTAGGACACAGGGGGGTAATGAAAAACTGTTTTTT. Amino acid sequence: CASRTQGGNEKLFF.